This TCR beta chain emerged from a study of T cell responses to AZD1222 COVID-19 vaccine. Study-level background: Both about-4-week and about-12-week second-dose recipients were combined. Study-wide results and caveats: Spike was spanned by vaccine-associated CD4 TCRs, which were dominant at 160-218 and 743-854. Spike-specific TCR breadth and depth grew following two AZD1222 doses. Mostly white British, mostly female donors; authors suggested clonal diversity may be underestimated.

The CDR3 is 19 residues long. TCRdb's table, derived via immunoSEQ multiplex PCR, lists solely in-frame clones and lacks some. The sample contains about 130,000 clones, approximately 91% of which appear only once. To note about this clone: Antigen specificity is unknown.

The starting material was peripheral blood, obtained on day 0 of AZD1222 vaccination. This TCR derives from an adult in good health. The V and J genes are TRBV12-2 and TRBJ1-5; TRBD1, as called in the table, went unchecked against the DNA. TRBV12-2 constitutes a pseudogene. The CDR3 sequence: CASRLGTDRRVYSNQPQHF. For the CDR3, the DNA is TGTGCAAGTCGCTTAGGGACGGACAGGAGGGTTTATAGCAATCAGCCCCAGCATTTT.